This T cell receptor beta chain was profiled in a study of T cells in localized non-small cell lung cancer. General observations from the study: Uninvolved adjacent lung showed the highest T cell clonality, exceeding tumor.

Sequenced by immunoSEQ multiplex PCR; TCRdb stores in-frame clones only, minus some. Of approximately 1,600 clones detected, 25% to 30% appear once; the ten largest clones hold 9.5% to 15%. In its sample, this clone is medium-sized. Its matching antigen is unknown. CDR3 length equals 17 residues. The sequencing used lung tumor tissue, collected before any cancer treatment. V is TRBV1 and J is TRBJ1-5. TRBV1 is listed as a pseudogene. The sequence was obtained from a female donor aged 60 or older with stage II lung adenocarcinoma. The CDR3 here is CASSQDARGGAGQPQHF. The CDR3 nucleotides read TGCGCCAGCAGCCAAGACGCCCGGGGGGGCGCGGGTCAGCCCCAGCATTTT.